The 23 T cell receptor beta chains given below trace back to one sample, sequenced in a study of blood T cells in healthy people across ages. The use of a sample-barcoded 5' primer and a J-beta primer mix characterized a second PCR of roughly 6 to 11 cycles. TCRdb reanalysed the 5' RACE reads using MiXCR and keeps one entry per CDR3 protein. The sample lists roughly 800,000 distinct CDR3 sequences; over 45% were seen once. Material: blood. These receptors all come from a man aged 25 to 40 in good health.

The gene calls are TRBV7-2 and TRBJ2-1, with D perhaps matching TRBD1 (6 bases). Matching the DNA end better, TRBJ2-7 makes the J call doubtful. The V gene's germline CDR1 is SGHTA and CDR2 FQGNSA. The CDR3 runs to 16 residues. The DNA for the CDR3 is TGTGCCAGCAGCCACCCAGGGGACGTAGCCTACAATGAGCAGTACTTC. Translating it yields CASSHPGDVAYNEQYF.

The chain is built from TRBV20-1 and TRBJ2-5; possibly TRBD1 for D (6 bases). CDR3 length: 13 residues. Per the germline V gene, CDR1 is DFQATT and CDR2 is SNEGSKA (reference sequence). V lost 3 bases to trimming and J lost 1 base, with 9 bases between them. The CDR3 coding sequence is TGCAGTGCTAGTAGGGGGAGCCAAGAGACCCAGTACTTC. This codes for CSASRGSQETQYF.

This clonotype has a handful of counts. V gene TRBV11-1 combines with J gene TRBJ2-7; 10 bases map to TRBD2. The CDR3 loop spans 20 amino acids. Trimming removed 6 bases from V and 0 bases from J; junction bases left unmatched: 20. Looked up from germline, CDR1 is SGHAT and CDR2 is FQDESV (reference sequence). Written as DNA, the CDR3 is TGTGCCAGCAGTCCTCAACCGGGACTAGCGCCTTCTGGGCGCTCCTACGAGCAGTACTTC. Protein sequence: CASSPQPGLAPSGRSYEQYF.

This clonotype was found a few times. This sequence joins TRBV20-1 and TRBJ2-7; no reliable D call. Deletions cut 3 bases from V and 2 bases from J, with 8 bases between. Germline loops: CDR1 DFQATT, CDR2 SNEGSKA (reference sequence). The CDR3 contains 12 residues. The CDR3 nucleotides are TGCAGTGCTAGTTACATAACCTACGAGCAGTACTTC. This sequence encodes CSASYITYEQYF.

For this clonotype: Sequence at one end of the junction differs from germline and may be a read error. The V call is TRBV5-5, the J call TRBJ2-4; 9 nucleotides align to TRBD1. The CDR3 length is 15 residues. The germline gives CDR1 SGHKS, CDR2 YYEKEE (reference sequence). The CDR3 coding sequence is TGTGCCAACAGCTTCGAAGACAGGGGGATAGACATTCAGTACTTC. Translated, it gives CANSFEDRGIDIQYF.

CDR3 bases: TGTGCCACCAGTGATCCAAGCGGCAGTTTGGACAATGAGCAGTTCTTC. It yields the protein CATSDPSGSLDNEQFF. The rearrangement joins TRBV24-1 to TRBJ2-1; the D gene is possibly TRBD2 (5 bases). Looked up from germline, CDR1 is KGHDR and CDR2 is SFDVKD. The CDR3 sequence is 16 residues long. Trimming stripped 3 bases from V and 5 bases from J, with 16 bases between.

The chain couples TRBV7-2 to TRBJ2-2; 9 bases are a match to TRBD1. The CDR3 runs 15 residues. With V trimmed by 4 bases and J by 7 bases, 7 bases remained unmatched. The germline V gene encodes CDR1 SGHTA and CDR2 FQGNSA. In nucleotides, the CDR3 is TGTGCCAGCAGCTCGGGACAGGGCCAAATCGGGGAGCTGTTTTTT. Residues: CASSSGQGQIGELFF.

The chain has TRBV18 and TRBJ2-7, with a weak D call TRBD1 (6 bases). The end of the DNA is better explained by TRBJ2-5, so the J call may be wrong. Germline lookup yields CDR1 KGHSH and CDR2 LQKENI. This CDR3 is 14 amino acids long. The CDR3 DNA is TGTGCCAGCTCACCGATGACAGGAGAAGAGACCCAGTACTTC. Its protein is CASSPMTGEETQYF.

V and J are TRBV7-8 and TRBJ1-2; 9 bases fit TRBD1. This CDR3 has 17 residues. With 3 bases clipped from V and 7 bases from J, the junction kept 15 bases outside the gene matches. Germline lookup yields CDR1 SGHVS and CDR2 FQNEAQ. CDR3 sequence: CASSFSSGGGTGLGYTF. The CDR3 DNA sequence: TGTGCCAGCAGCTTTAGTAGCGGCGGCGGGACAGGGCTTGGCTACACCTTC.

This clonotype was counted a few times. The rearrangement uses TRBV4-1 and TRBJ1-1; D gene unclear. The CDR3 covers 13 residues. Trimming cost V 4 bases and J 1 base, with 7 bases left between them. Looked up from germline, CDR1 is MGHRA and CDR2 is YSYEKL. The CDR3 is CASSRAENTEAFF. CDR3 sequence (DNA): TGCGCCAGCAGCCGTGCGGAGAACACTGAAGCTTTCTTT.

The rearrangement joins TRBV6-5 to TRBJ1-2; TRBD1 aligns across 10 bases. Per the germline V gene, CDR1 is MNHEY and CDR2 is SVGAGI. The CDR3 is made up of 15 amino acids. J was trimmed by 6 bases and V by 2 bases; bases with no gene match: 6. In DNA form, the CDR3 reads TGTGCCAGCAGTTACACTAGACAGGGGGCTGATGGCTACACCTTC. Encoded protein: CASSYTRQGADGYTF.

The CDR3 DNA sequence: TGCAGTGGCCTGGGGCGGCTTGAAGAGCAGTACTTC. It encodes CSGLGRLEEQYF. The chain carries TRBV20-1 and TRBJ2-7, with a tentative D call TRBD1 (5 bases). The length of the CDR3 is 12 residues. V gave up 7 bases and J gave up 7 bases, with 17 bases separating them. CDR1 is DFQATT, CDR2 SNEGSKA, per germline (reference sequence).

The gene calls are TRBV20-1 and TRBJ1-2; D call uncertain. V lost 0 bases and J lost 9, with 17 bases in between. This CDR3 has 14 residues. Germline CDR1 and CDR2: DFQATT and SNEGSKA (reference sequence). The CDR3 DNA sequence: TGCAGTGCTAGAGATATGGCTGCTCTAGGTAGCTACACCTTC. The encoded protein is CSARDMAALGSYTF.

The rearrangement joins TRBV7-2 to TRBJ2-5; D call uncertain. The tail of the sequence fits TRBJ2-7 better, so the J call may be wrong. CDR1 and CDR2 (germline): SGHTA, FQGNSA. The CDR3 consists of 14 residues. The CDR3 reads CASSFGDPYHEQYF. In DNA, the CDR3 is TGTGCCAGCAGCTTTGGAGACCCGTACCACGAGCAGTACTTC.

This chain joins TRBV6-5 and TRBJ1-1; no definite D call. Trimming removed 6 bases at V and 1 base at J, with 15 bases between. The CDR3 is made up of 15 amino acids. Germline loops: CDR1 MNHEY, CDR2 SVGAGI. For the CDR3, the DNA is TGTGCCAGCAGGCAAAACGAGGGAGCGAACACTGAAGCTTTCTTT. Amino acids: CASRQNEGANTEAFF.

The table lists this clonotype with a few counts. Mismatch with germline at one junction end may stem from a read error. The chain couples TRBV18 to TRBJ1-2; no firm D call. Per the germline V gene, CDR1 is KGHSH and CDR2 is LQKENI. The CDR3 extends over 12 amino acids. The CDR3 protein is CASAPYGDGYTF. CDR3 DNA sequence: TGTGCCAGCGCACCGTATGGGGATGGCTACACCTTC.

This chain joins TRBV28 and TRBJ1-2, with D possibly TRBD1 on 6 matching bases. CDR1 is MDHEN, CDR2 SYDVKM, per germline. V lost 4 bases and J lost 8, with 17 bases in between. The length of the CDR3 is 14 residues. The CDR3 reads CASSSRPGGGGYTF. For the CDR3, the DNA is TGTGCCAGCAGTTCTCGACCGGGGGGCGGAGGCTACACCTTC.

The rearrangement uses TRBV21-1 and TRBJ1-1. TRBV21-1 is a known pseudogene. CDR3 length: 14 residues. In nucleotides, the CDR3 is TGTGCCAGCAGCCTCAGATACCTCGGCGCTGAAGCTTTCTTT. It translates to CASSLRYLGAEAFF.

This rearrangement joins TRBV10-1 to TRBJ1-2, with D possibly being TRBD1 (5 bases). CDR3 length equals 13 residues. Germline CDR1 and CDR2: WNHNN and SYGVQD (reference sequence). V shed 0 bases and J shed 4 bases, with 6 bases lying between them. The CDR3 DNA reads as TGCGCCAGCAGTGAGTCCGGGACCTATGGCTACACCTTC. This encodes CASSESGTYGYTF.

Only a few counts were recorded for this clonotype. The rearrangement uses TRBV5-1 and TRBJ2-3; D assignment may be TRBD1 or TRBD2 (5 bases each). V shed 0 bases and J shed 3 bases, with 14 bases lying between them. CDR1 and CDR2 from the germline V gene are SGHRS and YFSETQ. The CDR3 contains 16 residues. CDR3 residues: CASSLGGTPATDTQYF. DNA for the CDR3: TGCGCCAGCAGCTTGGGAGGGACCCCCGCGACAGATACGCAGTATTTT.

This CDR3 reads CAISEVGSGSYEQYF. The CDR3 coding sequence is TGTGCCATCAGTGAGGTGGGGAGCGGGAGCTACGAGCAGTACTTC. The rearrangement joins TRBV10-3 to TRBJ2-7, with 8 nucleotides matching TRBD2. Unmatched junction bases numbered 6, after V lost 2 bases and J lost 3 bases. Germline V lookup: CDR1 ENHRY, CDR2 SYGVKD. The CDR3 spans 15 residues.

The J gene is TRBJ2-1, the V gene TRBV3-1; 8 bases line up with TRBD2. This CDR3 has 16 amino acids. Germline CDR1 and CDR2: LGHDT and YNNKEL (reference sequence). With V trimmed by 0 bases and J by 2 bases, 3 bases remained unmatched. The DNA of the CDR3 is TGTGCCAGCAGCCAAGATTCCGGGGGGGCCTACAATGAGCAGTTCTTC. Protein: CASSQDSGGAYNEQFF.

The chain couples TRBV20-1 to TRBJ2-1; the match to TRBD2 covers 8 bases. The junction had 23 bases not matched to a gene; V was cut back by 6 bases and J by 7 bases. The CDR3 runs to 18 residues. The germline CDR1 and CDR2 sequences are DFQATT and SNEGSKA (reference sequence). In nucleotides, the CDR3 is TGCAGTGCACCTCGGGGGGGTAGGTACAGAGGAACCGCGAATGAGCAGTTCTTC. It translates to CSAPRGGRYRGTANEQFF.